The subject of this entry is one TCR beta chain. This sample stems from a study of blood T cell repertoires in COVID-19. At the level of the study: Collection of acute and convalescent COVID-19 samples took place in the United States, Italy and Spain. T cells, B-cell-depleted T cells, or PBMCs supplied cDNA or gDNA.

Sequencing used immunoSEQ multiplex PCR; TCRdb keeps in-frame clones, though not all of them. The repertoire consists of 200,000 to 300,000 clones, with approximately 82% occurring once and the leading ten covering around 2.5%. The clonotype was recovered from a man aged 35-49 years who had recovered from COVID-19. The sample taken for sequencing was peripheral blood.

The CDR3 loop is CASSVSLTLAGNTIYF. The DNA for the CDR3 is TGTGCCAGCAGCGTATCCCTGACATTGGCCGGAAACACCATATATTTT. V is TRBV9 and J is TRBJ1-3; D not resolved. The germline gives CDR1 SGDLS, CDR2 YYNGEE. Trimming cost V 1 base and J 4 bases, with 15 bases left between them. CDR3 length: 16 amino acids.